The sequence of this T cell receptor (beta chain) was determined in a study of T cell repertoires in cytomegalovirus infection. Study-level background: The public TCR beta signatures pointed to both CMV infection and matching HLA type.

Germline V gives CDR1 MNHNY, CDR2 SVGAGI (reference sequence). Trimming left V 2 bases short and J 5 bases short, with 4 bases between. The CDR3 is 12 amino acids. One entry per CDR3 protein results from TCRdb running MiXCR on the reads. The data hold about 210,000 distinct CDR3 sequences, with approximately 7% observed a single time. This clonotype has at least ten counts. Its antigen remains unidentified. Study-level results: Cumulative frequency (of public TCR beta family members) identified carriers of CMV plus the relevant HLA. HLA-C-restricted CMV clonotypes gave the most frequent clonotype in two of eight donors.

This chain connects TRBV6-6 to TRBJ1-5, with unresolved D. Material: PBMCs. This TCR came from a human donor in good health (CMV status not recorded). Some clones in this sample may be carry-over from other donors' samples. The CDR3 loop is CASSYLDQPQHF. The CDR3 DNA reads TGTGCCAGCAGTTACCTCGATCAGCCCCAGCATTTT.